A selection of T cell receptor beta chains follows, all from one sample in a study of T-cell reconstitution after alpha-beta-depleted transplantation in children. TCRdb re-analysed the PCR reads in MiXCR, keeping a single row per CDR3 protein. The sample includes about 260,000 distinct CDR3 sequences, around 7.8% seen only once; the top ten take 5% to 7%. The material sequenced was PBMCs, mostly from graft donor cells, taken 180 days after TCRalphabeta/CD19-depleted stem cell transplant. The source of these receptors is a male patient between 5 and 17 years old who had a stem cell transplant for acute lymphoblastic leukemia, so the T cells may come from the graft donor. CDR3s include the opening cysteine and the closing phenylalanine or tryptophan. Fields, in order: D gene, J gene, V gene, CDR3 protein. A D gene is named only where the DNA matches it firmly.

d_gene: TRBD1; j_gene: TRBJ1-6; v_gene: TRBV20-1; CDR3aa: CSARAYRGSNSPLHF
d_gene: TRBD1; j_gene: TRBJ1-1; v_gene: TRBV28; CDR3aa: CASSLDRDNTEAFF
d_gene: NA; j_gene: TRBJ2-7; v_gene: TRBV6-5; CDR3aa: CASSYLDSPDEQYF
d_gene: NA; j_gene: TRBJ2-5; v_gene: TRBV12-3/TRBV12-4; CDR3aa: CASSLRGGPRGETQYF
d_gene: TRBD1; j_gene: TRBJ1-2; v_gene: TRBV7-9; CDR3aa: CASSGTGEWGGYTF
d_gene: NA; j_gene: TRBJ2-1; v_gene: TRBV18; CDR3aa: CASSPPGNLGNEQFF
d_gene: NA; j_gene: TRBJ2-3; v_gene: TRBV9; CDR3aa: CASSVGVDTQYF
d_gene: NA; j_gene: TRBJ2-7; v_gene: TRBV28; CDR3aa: CASSLGPRGNYEQYF
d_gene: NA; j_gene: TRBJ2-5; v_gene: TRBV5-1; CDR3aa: CASSAGAPQETQYF
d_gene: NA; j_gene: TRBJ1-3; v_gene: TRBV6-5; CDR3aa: CASSYSTASSGNTIYF
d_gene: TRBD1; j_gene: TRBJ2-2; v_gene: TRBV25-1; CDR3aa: CASSEWDRDTGELFF
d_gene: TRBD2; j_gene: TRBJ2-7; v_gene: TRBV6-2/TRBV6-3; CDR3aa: CASSYSKAGGGYEQYF
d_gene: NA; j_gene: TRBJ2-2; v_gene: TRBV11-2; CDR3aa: CASSSLQDTGELFF
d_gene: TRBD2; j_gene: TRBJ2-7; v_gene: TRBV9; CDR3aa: CASSVGTSGSYEQYF
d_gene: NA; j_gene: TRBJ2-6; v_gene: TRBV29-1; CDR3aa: CSVGDRLGANVLTF
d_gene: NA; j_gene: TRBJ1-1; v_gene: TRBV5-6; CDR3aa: CVSSWTWRDAFF
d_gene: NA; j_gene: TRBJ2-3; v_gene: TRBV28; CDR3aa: CASSSQSNFADTQYF
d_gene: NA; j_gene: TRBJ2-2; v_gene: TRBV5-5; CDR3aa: CASRDFSTGELFF
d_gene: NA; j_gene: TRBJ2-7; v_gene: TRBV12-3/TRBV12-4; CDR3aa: CASSLANPYEQYF
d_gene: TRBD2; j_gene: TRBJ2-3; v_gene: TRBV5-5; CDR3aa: CASSLTSGGRSTDTQYF
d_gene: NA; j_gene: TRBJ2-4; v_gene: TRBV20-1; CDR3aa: CSASQNIQYF
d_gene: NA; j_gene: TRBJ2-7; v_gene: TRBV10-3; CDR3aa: CAISEEGLNYEQYF
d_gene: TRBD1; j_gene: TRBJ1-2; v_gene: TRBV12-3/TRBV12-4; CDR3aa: CASRTGTGNYGYTF
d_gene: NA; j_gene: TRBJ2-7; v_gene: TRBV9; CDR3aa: CASSVGAGAGFDLEQYF
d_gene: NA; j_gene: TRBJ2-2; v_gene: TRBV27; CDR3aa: CASREGVVTGELFF
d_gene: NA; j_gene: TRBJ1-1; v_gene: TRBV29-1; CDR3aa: CSGGHTEAFF
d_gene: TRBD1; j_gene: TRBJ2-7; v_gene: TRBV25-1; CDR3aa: CASSDSRTGYEQYF
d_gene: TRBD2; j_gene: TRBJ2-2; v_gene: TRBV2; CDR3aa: CASRSTSAGELFF
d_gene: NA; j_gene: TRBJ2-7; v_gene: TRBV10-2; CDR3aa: CASSEARTGEQYF
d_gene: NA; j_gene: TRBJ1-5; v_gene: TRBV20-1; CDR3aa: CSARNANNQPQHF
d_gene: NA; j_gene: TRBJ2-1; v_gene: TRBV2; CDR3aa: CASRGRYNEQFF
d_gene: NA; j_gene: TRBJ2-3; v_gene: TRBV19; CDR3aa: CASKEVPGADTQYF
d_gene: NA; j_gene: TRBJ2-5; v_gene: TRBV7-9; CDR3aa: CASSSERRQETQYF
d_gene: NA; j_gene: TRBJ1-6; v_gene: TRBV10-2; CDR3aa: CASLDGLNNSPLHF
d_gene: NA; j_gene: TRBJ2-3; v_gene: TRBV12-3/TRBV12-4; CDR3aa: CASTRTTPNADTQYF
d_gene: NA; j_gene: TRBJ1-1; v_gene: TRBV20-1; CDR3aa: CSATTPLSGVGTEAFF
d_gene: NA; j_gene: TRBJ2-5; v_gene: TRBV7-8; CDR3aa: CASSLVLGQGGWTQYF
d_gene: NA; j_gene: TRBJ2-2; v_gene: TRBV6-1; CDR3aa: CASSPIRKFGELFF
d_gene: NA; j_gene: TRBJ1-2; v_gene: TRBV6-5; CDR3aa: CASSYVAGLNGYTF
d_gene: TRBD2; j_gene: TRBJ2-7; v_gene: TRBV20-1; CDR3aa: CSARGLAGYEQYF
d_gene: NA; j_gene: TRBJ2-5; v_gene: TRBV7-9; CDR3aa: CASSLLGNQETQYF
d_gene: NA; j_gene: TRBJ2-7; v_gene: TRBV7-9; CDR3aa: CASSSWGQASTYEQYF
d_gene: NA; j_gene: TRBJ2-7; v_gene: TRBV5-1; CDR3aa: CASSLVLGAEYEQYF
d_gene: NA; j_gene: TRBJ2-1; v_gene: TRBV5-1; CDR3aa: CASSLAPSWEYDNEQFF
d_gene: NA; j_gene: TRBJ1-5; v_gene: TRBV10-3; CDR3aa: CAISGANRDQPQHF
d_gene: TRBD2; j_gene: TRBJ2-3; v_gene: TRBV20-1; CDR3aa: CSARRGARDTQYF
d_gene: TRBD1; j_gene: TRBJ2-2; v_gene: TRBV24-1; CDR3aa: CATSDPTGGRTGELFF
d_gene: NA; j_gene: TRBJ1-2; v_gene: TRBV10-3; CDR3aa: CAIRETGHVYGYTF
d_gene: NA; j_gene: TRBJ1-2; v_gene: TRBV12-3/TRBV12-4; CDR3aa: CASSYDRRSYGYTF
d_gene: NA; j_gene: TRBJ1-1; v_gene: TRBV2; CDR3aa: CASIQGRTEAFF